This T cell receptor (beta chain) stems from a study of blood T cell repertoires in COVID-19. About the research overall: The study drew acute and convalescent COVID-19 samples from the United States, Italy and Spain.

The CDR3 has 13 residues. Germline-derived CDR1 and CDR2 are LNHDA and SQIVND (reference sequence). The V end was cut by 0 bases, the J end by 4 bases, with 6 bases between. Clones were sequenced by immunoSEQ multiplex PCR, and TCRdb holds only the in-frame ones, with some missing. The sample lists approximately 50,000 clones, roughly four fifths occurring once. The receptor comes from a man between 60 and 70 years old with COVID-19, enrolled during active disease. This sequence joins TRBV19 and TRBJ1-2; D is unclear. Sequencing input: peripheral blood. CDR3 nucleotide sequence: TGTGCCAGTAGTATAGATTCCCTCTATGGCTACACCTTC. It yields the protein CASSIDSLYGYTF.